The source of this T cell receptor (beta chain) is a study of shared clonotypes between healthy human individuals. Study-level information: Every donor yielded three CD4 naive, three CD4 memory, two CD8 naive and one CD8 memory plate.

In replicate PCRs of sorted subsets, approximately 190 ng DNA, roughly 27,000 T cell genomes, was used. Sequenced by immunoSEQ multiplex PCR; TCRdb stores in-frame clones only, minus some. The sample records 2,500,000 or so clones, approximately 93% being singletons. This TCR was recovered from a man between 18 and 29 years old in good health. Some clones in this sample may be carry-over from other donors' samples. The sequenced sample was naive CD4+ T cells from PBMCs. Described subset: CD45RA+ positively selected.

The DNA of the CDR3 is TGTGCCAGCAGTGACCCCGGGACACAACTTAGCAATCAGCCCCAGCATTTT. The encoded protein is CASSDPGTQLSNQPQHF. The chain uses TRBV6-1 and TRBJ1-5; weak D call: TRBD1 (6 bases). CDR1 and CDR2 (germline): MNHNS, SASEGT. This CDR3 spans 17 amino acids. The V end was cut by 3 bases, the J end by 0 bases, with 15 bases between.